The 8 T cell receptor beta chains below come from one sample, sequenced in a study of T cell responses to AZD1222 COVID-19 vaccine. TCRdb keeps only in-frame clones here, not all; method: immunoSEQ multiplex PCR. Found here are just over 60,000 clones, around 75% of them singletons; the top ten hold over 12%. The sample consisted of peripheral blood, taken on day 0 of AZD1222 vaccination. The receptors were gathered from an adult in good health.

The CDR3 nucleotides are TGTGCCAGCAGCCTCGGGCAAAATCCAACTAATGAAAAACTGTTTTTT. It specifies CASSLGQNPTNEKLFF. The V gene is TRBV3-1 (or the pseudogene TRBV3-2), the J gene TRBJ1-4; no reliable D call. With 4 bases removed from V and 0 bases from J, the gap between germline ends came to 12 bases. Per germline, CDR1 LGHDT and CDR2 YNNKEL (reference sequence). CDR3 length: 16 amino acids.

The V and J genes are TRBV5-5 and TRBJ2-6; tentative D call: TRBD1 (5 bases). Germline CDR1 is SGHKS and CDR2 is YYEKEE (reference sequence). Trimming stripped 3 bases from V and 3 bases from J, with 13 bases between. This CDR3 is built from 16 residues. CDR3 amino acids: CASSSHTGYGANVLTF. CDR3 in DNA: TGTGCCAGCAGCTCCCATACAGGATATGGGGCCAACGTCCTGACTTTC.

The J gene is TRBJ2-3, the V gene TRBV7-3; TRBD2 matches 7 bases. Germline values: CDR1 SGHTA, CDR2 FQGTGA. The CDR3 has 13 residues. With 5 bases clipped from V and 10 bases from J, the junction kept 9 bases outside the gene matches. The CDR3 sequence: CASSPGLEQAQYF. In DNA form, the CDR3 reads TGTGCCAGCAGCCCTGGACTAGAGCAAGCGCAGTATTTT. Full variable domain (remainder filled in from reference TRBV7-3 and TRBJ2-3): GAGVSQTPSNKVTEKGKYVELRCDPISGHTALYWYRQSLGQGPEFLIYFQGTGAADDSGLPNDRFFAVRPEGSVSTLKIQRTERGDSAVYLCASSPGLEQAQYFGPGTRLTVL.

The chain combines TRBV6-5 with TRBJ1-4, with TRBD1 identical over 7 bases. Germline-derived CDR1 and CDR2 are MNHEY and SVGAGI. This CDR3 has 15 residues. The CDR3 coding sequence is TGTGGGACCATCAGAAGTACCGGGACAGACGAAAAACTGTTTTTT. Translated: CGTIRSTGTDEKLFF.

This clone was observed a single time. This sequence joins TRBV30 and TRBJ1-4; D ambiguous. This CDR3 region has 15 residues. The germline gives CDR1 GTSNPN, CDR2 SVGIG (reference sequence). V lost 1 base, J lost 3 bases, and 12 bases lay in between. The CDR3 DNA is TGTGCCTGGAGTGGGCGTGGCCAGGCTAATGAAAAACTGTTTTTT. Residues: CAWSGRGQANEKLFF.

In its sample, this clone was seen once. J is TRBJ2-1 and V is TRBV3-1 (or the pseudogene TRBV3-2); 9 nucleotides line up with TRBD2. The V and J ends lost 6 bases and 5 bases, in that order; junction bases with no gene match: 8. The CDR3 is 15 residues long. Germline lookup yields CDR1 LGHDT and CDR2 YNNKEL (reference sequence). The DNA of the CDR3 is TGTGCCAGCAGGGCGGGGGGGACCTATGACAATGAGCAGTTCTTC. Its translation is CASRAGGTYDNEQFF.

The V gene is TRBV6-6, the J gene TRBJ1-2, with 8 bases fitting TRBD1. This CDR3 contains 15 residues. With V trimmed by 6 bases and J by 2 bases, 8 bases remained unmatched. The germline CDR1 and CDR2 sequences are MNHNY and SVGAGI (reference sequence). CDR3 residues: CASRLRGRGNYGYTF. CDR3 DNA sequence: TGTGCCAGCAGGCTCAGGGGGCGCGGGAACTATGGCTACACCTTC.

The CDR3 DNA reads TGTGCCAGTAGTGTGTACGAGCGGGATTCCTACGAGCAGTACTTC. Its translation: CASSVYERDSYEQYF. The rearrangement uses TRBV19 and TRBJ2-7; 7 nucleotides align to TRBD2. This CDR3 comprises 15 residues. Germline CDR1 reads LNHDA; CDR2 reads SQIVND (reference sequence). J lost 1 base, V lost 5 bases, and 8 bases had no gene match.